A selection of T cell receptor beta chains follows, all from one sample in a study of beta chain features in type 1 diabetes. Clones were read by immunoSEQ multiplex PCR, and TCRdb kept only the in-frame ones, dropping some. The sample comprises 200,000 to 250,000 clones, 9.6% of which are singletons, and 0.03% to 0.04% rests with the top ten. The sample taken for sequencing was naive CD4+ T cells from blood. These receptor sequences come from a woman aged 18 to 35 in good health. Both conserved end residues are part of each CDR3. The D gene is left open where the match is weak. Size values are once, few and many counts, or a class for expanded clones, and some rows have none.

V gene,clone size,J gene,D gene,CDR3 DNA,CDR3 protein
TRBV5-6,few,TRBJ2-1,.,TGTGCCAGCGTCGTCAGGGGCAGCGGTGAGCAGTTCTTC,CASVVRGSGEQFF
TRBV6-1,few,TRBJ2-1,TRBD1,TGTGCCAGCAGTGAAGTTGGGACAGTTACCTTCAATGAGCAGTTCTTC,CASSEVGTVTFNEQFF
TRBV7-2,.,TRBJ2-1,.,TGTGCCAGCAGCTTAGTTGCGGGAACGCAGTTCTTC,CASSLVAGTQFF
TRBV27,many,TRBJ2-4,TRBD1,TGTGCCAGCAGTTTAGACAGGGGGCGCGCCAAAAACATTCAGTACTTC,CASSLDRGRAKNIQYF
TRBV2,few,TRBJ2-3,.,TGTGCCAGCAGTGAAGTAGCGGCTACGCAGTATTTT,CASSEVAATQYF
TRBV11-1,once,TRBJ2-3,TRBD1,TGTGCCAGCAGCTTTTTACAGGGGGCCGGAGATACGCAGTATTTT,CASSFLQGAGDTQYF
TRBV11-2,.,TRBJ2-6,.,TGTGCCAGCAGCCGAGTGGGGCTTTCCTCTGGGGCCAACGTCCTGACTTTC,CASSRVGLSSGANVLTF
TRBV6-5,few,TRBJ2-1,.,TGTGCCAGCAGTTATGCCGGGGGTTCCTACAATGAGCAGTTCTTC,CASSYAGGSYNEQFF
TRBV27,few,TRBJ2-4,.,TGTGCCAGCAGTTTAAGCGGACAGGGAATCGCGGGGGTGGCCAAAAACATTCAGTACTTC,CASSLSGQGIAGVAKNIQYF
TRBV28,few,TRBJ2-7,.,TGTGCCAGCAGTTTAGGGACTCCAAACTCCTACGAGCAGTACTTC,CASSLGTPNSYEQYF
TRBV7-6,.,TRBJ2-7,.,TGTGCCAGCAGCTTACAGGGTGAAGCCTACGAGCAGTACTTC,CASSLQGEAYEQYF
TRBV2,.,TRBJ1-5,.,TGTGCCAGCAGTGTCCCAGGGCCACAGCCCCAGCATTTT,CASSVPGPQPQHF
TRBV2,few,TRBJ2-1,TRBD2,TGTGCCAGCAGTGTACTAGCGGGAATCTCCTACAATGAGCAGTTCTTC,CASSVLAGISYNEQFF
TRBV10-2,few,TRBJ2-7,TRBD2,TGCGCCAGCAGTGAGGGGCTAGCGGGAGGGGAAGAGCAGTACTTC,CASSEGLAGGEEQYF
TRBV5-1,few,TRBJ2-2,TRBD2,TGCGCCAGCAGCCCACGGACTAGCGGAACCGGGGAGCTGTTTTTT,CASSPRTSGTGELFF
TRBV19,.,TRBJ2-2,.,TGTGCCAGTACCCCAGGGCAGGGAAGGGCCGGGGAGCTGTTTTTT,CASTPGQGRAGELFF
TRBV5-5,.,TRBJ2-2,TRBD1,TGTGCCAGCAGCCGGGGACAGGGGTGGACCGGGGAGCTGTTTTTT,CASSRGQGWTGELFF
TRBV25-1,few,TRBJ2-7,TRBD2,TGTGCCAGCAAGCGGGGCCTTGCCTACGAGCAGTACTTC,CASKRGLAYEQYF
TRBV5-1,.,TRBJ1-2,TRBD1,TGCGCCAGCAGCCAAACAGGGGGCGATGGCTACACCTTC,CASSQTGGDGYTF
TRBV29-1,.,TRBJ1-2,.,TGCAGCGTTGAAGGTAGCGGGGAGCCATATGGCTACACCTTC,CSVEGSGEPYGYTF
TRBV5-6,few,TRBJ2-5,TRBD1,TGTGCCAGCAGCTCGGACAGGGGGCGGAGAGGGGAGACCCAGTACTTC,CASSSDRGRRGETQYF
TRBV12-5,.,TRBJ2-2,.,TGTGCCCTTCCGACGGGGGGCACGAACACCGGGGAGCTGTTTTTT,CALPTGGTNTGELFF
TRBV6-5,few,TRBJ1-2,.,TGTGCCAGCAGTGTTGAAGGGGCCAACTATGGCTACACCTTC,CASSVEGANYGYTF
TRBV19,few,TRBJ2-7,.,TGTGCCAGTAGTATCACCGCGGGTTCCTACGAGCAGTACTTC,CASSITAGSYEQYF
TRBV9,.,TRBJ2-7,TRBD1,TGTGCCAGCAGCTCCGGGGTTGCCAGGGGGACCTACGAGCAGTACTTC,CASSSGVARGTYEQYF
TRBV5-1,.,TRBJ2-7,.,TGCGCCAGCAGCTACTATGGGTCTAACTACGAGCAGTACTTC,CASSYYGSNYEQYF
TRBV11-2,few,TRBJ1-2,.,TGTGCCAGCAGCTCAATCTCTCCGGGACTTAACTATGGCTACACCTTC,CASSSISPGLNYGYTF
TRBV9,.,TRBJ1-2,.,TGTGCCAGCAGCTCCAAAAACAGCAACTATGGCTACACCTTC,CASSSKNSNYGYTF
TRBV5-1,.,TRBJ1-4,TRBD1,TGCGCCAGCAGCCTGACAGGGGGGAATGAAAAACTGTTTTTT,CASSLTGGNEKLFF
TRBV30,.,TRBJ1-1,.,TGTGCCTGGAGTGCCCGGCTACAGGGTGCAGCTTTCTTT,CAWSARLQGAAFF
TRBV6-1,few,TRBJ2-5,TRBD2,TGTGCCAGCAACCGAGGACTAGCGGAGACCCAGTACTTC,CASNRGLAETQYF
TRBV7-9,.,TRBJ1-1,.,TGTGCCAGCAGCTCGACAGTTAACACTGAAGCTTTCTTT,CASSSTVNTEAFF
TRBV9,.,TRBJ2-7,.,TGTGCCAGCAGCGTAAGGGGGACCTTAGTCGACGAGCAGTACTTC,CASSVRGTLVDEQYF